Presented here are 10 T cell receptor beta chains from one specimen sequenced in a study of technical replicates of blood from a handful of donors. The protocol was immunoSEQ multiplex PCR, while the TCRdb copy is restricted to in-frame clones and leaves out a portion. The data show tens of thousands of clones, 85% to 90% seen once. The sample comprised PBMCs. The receptor source for this set is a human donor in good health. Some clones in this sample may be carry-over from other donors' samples.

The chain has TRBV18 and TRBJ1-2; D is perhaps TRBD1 (5 bases). Germline CDR1 KGHSH, CDR2 LQKENI. Trimming took off 3 bases at V and 7 bases at J, with 9 bases between the two ends. This CDR3 is built from 12 residues. CDR3 amino acids: CASSPIQGGYTF. DNA for the CDR3: TGTGCCAGCTCACCGATTCAGGGTGGCTACACCTTC.

V gene TRBV23-1 combines with J gene TRBJ1-2; 8 bases map to TRBD1. Being an ORF, TRBV23-1 has a function that is uncertain. The V gene end was trimmed by 8 bases and the J gene end by 6 bases; junction bases not matched to a gene: 14. The CDR3 totals 15 residues. CDR3 coding DNA: TGCGCCAGCCCTCGAGGAGGACAGGGAGAAAATGGCTACACCTTC. As protein: CASPRGGQGENGYTF.

This clone appeared a single time. This chain joins TRBV5-1 and TRBJ1-1; no clear D gene. Germline CDR1 is SGHRS and CDR2 is YFSETQ. The CDR3 covers 14 residues. V lost 4 bases and J 6 bases, leaving 16 bases between the germline ends. The CDR3 region is CASSLDGFFAEAFF. The CDR3 nucleotides are TGCGCCAGCAGCCTGGACGGTTTCTTCGCTGAAGCTTTCTTT.

The V call is TRBV19, the J call TRBJ1-2; 9 bases line up with TRBD1. The germline V gene has CDR1 LNHDA and CDR2 SQIVND (reference sequence). The CDR3 length is 16 residues. V shed 4 bases and J 8 bases; nucleotides not matched to a gene: 14. The CDR3 region is CASSRVPGQGSGGYTF. The CDR3 DNA reads as TGTGCCAGTAGTAGAGTCCCGGGACAGGGATCGGGGGGCTACACCTTC.

V and J are TRBV6-5 and TRBJ2-7; possible D gene TRBD2, 5 bases. Trimming removed 6 bases from V and 2 bases from J, with 11 bases in between. CDR1 MNHEY and CDR2 SVGAGI come from the germline V gene. The CDR3 consists of 13 residues. The CDR3, as DNA: TGTGCCAGCAGGCGCGGGCCCACCTACGAGCAGTACTTC. Translated: CASRRGPTYEQYF.

V is TRBV7-9 and J is TRBJ2-2, with D unclear. The CDR3 has 17 residues. Between the trimmed V and J ends, which lost 6 bases and 3 bases, there was a span of 20 bases. CDR1 and CDR2 (germline): SEHNR, FQNEAQ (reference sequence). This chain's CDR3 is CASSSGRSTAYTGELFF. As DNA, the CDR3 is TGTGCCAGCAGTTCCGGTCGGTCGACTGCTTACACCGGGGAGCTGTTTTTT.

The chain is built from TRBV5-6 and TRBJ2-1; D might be TRBD1 (7 bases). Deletions cut 4 bases from V and 6 bases from J, with 11 bases between. CDR1 is SGHDT, CDR2 YYEEEE, per germline. The CDR3 has 13 amino acids. The CDR3 loop is CASSRQGGNEQFF. As DNA, the CDR3 is TGTGCCAGCAGCAGACAGGGAGGCAATGAGCAGTTCTTC. The variable domain in full, with the rest retrieved from reference TRBV5-6 and TRBJ2-1, is DAGVTQSPTHLIKTRGQQVTLRCSPKSGHDTVSWYQQALGQGPQFIFQYYEEEERQRGNFPDRFSGHQFPNYSSELNVNALLLGDSALYLCASSRQGGNEQFFGPGTRLTVL.

V usage is TRBV5-8 and J usage is TRBJ2-5; D call uncertain. Germline V gene data show CDR1 as SGHTS and CDR2 as YDEGEE. Trimming pared 0 bases from V and 1 base from J, leaving 10 bases between. This CDR3 has 15 amino acids. CDR3 in DNA: TGTGCCAGCAGCTTGGACAGTACAACCCAAGAGACCCAGTACTTC. It yields the protein CASSLDSTTQETQYF.

The V call is TRBV6-1, the J call TRBJ2-5; D unclear. CDR1 and CDR2 (germline): MNHNS, SASEGT. The CDR3 is 13 amino acids. The V end was cut by 7 bases, the J end by 5 bases, with 14 bases between. CDR3 DNA sequence: TGTGCCAGCAATTTTCGAGGATTGGAGACCCAGTACTTC. Translation gives CASNFRGLETQYF.

This chain uses TRBV23-1 with TRBJ2-6; D is uncertain. TRBV23-1 is labeled an ORF, and its function is uncertain. Trimming removed 4 bases at V and 1 base at J, with 11 bases between. The CDR3 is 16 residues long. The CDR3 here is CASSLSSWSGANVLTF. Written as DNA, the CDR3 is TGCGCCAGCAGTCTTAGTAGCTGGTCTGGGGCCAACGTCCTGACTTTC.